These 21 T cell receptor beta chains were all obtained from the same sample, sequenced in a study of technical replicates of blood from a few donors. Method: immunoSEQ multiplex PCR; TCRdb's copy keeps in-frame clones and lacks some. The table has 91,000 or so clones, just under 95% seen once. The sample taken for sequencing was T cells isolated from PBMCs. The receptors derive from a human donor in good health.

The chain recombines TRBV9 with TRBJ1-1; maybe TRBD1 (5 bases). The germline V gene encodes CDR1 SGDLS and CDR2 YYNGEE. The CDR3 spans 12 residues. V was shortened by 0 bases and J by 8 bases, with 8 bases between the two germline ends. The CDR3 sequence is CASSVEGIEAFF. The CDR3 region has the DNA TGTGCCAGCAGCGTAGAGGGGATCGAAGCTTTCTTT.

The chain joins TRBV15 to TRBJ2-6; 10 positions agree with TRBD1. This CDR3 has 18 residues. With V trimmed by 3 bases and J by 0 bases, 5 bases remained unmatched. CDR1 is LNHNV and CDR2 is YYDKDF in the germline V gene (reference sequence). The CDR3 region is CATSSGTGVPSGANVLTF. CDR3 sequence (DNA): TGTGCCACCAGCAGTGGGACAGGGGTCCCCTCTGGGGCCAACGTCCTGACTTTC.

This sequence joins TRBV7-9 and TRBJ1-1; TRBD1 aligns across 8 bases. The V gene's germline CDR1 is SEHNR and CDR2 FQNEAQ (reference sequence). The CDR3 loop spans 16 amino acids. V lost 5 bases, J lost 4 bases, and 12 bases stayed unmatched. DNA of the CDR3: TGTGCCAGCAGCCTGGACCTGATACAGGGGGTCACTGAAGCTTTCTTT. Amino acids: CASSLDLIQGVTEAFF.

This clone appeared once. The CDR3: CASSSRTGDQPQHF. CDR3 sequence (DNA): TGTGCCAGCAGTTCCCGGACAGGGGATCAGCCCCAGCATTTT. This chain uses TRBV28 with TRBJ1-5; TRBD1 agrees at 9 bases. J was trimmed by 5 bases and V by 4 bases; bases with no gene match: 3. Germline-derived CDR1 and CDR2 are MDHEN and SYDVKM. The CDR3 runs to 14 residues.

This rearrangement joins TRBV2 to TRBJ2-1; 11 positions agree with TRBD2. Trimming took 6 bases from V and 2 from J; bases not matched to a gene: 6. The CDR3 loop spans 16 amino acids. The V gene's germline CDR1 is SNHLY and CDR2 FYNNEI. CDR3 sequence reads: CASRELAGGTYNEQFF. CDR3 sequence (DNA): TGTGCCAGCAGGGAGCTAGCGGGAGGAACCTACAATGAGCAGTTCTTC. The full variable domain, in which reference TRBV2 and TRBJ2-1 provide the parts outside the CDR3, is EPEVTQTPSHQVTQMGQEVILRCVPISNHLYFYWYRQILGQKVEFLVSFYNNEISEKSEIFDDQFSVERPDGSNFTLKIRSTKLEDSAMYFCASRELAGGTYNEQFFGPGTRLTVL.

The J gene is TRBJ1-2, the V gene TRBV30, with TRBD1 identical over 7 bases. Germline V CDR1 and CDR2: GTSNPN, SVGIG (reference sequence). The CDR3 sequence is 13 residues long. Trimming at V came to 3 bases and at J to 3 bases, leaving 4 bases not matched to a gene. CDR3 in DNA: TGTGCCTGGAGCGCAGACAGGGACTATGGCTACACCTTC. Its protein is CAWSADRDYGYTF.

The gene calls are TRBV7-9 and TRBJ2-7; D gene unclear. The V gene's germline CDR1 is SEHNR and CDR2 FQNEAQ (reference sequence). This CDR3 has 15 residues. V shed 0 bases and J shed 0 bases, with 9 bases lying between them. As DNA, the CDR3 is TGTGCCAGCAGCTTAGCTGCTAAGAGCTCCTACGAGCAGTACTTC. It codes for CASSLAAKSSYEQYF.

The CDR3: CASSLSGTDTQYF. In nucleotides, the CDR3 is TGCGCCAGCAGCTTGAGCGGCACAGATACGCAGTATTTT. J is TRBJ2-3 and V is TRBV5-1; D is unresolved. V lost 1 base and J lost 1, with 4 bases in between. The V gene's germline CDR1 is SGHRS and CDR2 YFSETQ. This CDR3 is built from 13 residues.

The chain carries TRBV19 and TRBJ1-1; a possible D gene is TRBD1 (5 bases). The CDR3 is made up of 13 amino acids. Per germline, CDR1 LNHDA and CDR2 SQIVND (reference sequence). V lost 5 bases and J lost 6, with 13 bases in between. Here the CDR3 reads CASSQSGLAEAFF. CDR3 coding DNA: TGTGCCAGTAGTCAGTCAGGGTTGGCTGAAGCTTTCTTT.

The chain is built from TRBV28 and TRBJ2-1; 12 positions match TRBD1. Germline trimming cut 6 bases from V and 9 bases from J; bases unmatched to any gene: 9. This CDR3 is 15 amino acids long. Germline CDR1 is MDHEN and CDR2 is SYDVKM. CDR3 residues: CASRRPGQGAGEQFF. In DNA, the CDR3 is TGTGCCAGCAGGCGACCGGGACAGGGGGCCGGTGAGCAGTTCTTC.

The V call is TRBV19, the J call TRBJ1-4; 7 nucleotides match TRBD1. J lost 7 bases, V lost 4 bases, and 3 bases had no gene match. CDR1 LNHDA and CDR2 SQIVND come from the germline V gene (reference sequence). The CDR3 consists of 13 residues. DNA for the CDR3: TGTGCCAGTAGTAAAGGACAGGCTGAAAAACTGTTTTTT. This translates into CASSKGQAEKLFF.

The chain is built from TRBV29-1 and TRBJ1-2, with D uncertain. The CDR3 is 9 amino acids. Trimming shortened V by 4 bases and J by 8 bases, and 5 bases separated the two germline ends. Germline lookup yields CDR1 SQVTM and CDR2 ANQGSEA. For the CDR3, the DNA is TGCAGCGTTGGGCAGGGCTACACCTTC. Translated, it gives CSVGQGYTF.

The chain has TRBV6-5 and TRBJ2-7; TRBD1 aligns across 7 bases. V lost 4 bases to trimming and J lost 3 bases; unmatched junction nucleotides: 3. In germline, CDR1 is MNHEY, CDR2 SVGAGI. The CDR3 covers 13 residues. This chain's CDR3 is CASSSGTDYEQYF. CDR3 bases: TGTGCCAGCAGTTCCGGGACAGACTACGAGCAGTACTTC.

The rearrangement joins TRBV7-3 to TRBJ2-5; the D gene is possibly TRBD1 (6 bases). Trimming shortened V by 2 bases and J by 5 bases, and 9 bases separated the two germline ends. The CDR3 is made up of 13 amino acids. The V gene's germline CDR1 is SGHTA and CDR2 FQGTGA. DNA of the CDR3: TGTGCCAGCAGCTTAGGACAGATGGAGACCCAGTACTTC. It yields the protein CASSLGQMETQYF.

The CDR3 protein is CASSSGQRWETQYF. In nucleotides, the CDR3 is TGTGCCAGCAGCTCGGGACAGCGCTGGGAGACCCAGTACTTC. The chain links TRBV7-9 to TRBJ2-5, with 7 bases that match TRBD1. The trim removed 4 bases at V and 5 bases at J, leaving 7 bases unmatched. In germline, CDR1 is SEHNR, CDR2 FQNEAQ (reference sequence). The CDR3 runs to 14 residues. Based on the CDR3 plus reference TRBV7-9 and TRBJ2-5, the full variable domain is DTGVSQNPRHKITKRGQNVTFRCDPISEHNRLYWYRQTLGQGPEFLTYFQNEAQLEKSRLLSDRFSAERPKGSFSTLEIQRTEQGDSAMYLCASSSGQRWETQYFGPGTRLLVL.

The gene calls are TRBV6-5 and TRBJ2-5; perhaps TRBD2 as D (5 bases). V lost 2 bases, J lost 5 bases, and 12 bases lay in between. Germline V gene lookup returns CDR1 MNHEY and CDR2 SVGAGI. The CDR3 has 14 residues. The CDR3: CASSYSGRGETQYF. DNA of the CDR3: TGTGCCAGCAGTTACAGCGGACGAGGGGAGACCCAGTACTTC.

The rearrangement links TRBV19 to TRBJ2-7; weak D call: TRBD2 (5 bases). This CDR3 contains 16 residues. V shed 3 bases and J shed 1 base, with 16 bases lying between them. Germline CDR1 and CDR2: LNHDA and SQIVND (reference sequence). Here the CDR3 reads CASSILASGPSYEQYF. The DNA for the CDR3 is TGTGCCAGTAGTATTTTGGCGAGCGGTCCTTCCTACGAGCAGTACTTC.

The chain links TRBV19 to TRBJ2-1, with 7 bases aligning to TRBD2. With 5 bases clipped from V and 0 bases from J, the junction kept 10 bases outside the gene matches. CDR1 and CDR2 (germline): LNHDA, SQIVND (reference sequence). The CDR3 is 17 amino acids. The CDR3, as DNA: TGTGCCAGTAGTTTGACTAGCTTAGCGAGCTCCTACAATGAGCAGTTCTTC. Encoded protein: CASSLTSLASSYNEQFF.

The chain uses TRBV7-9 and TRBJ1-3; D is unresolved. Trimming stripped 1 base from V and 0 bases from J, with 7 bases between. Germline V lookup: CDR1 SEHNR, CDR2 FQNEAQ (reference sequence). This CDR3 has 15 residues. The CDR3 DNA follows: TGTGCCAGCAGCTTAGAGTGGCACTCTGGAAACACCATATATTTT. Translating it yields CASSLEWHSGNTIYF.

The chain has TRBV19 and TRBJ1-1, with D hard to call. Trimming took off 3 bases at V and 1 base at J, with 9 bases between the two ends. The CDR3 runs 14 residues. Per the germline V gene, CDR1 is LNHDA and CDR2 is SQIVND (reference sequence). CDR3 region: CASSIRLGNTEAFF. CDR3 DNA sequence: TGTGCCAGTAGTATCAGACTGGGGAACACTGAAGCTTTCTTT.

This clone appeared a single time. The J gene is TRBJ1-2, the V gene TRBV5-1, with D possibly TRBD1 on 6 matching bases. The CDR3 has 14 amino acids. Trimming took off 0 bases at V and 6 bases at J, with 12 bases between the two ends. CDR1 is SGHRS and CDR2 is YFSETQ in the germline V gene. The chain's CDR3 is CASSLDRVENGYTF. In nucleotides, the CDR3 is TGCGCCAGCAGCTTGGACAGGGTAGAGAATGGCTACACCTTC.